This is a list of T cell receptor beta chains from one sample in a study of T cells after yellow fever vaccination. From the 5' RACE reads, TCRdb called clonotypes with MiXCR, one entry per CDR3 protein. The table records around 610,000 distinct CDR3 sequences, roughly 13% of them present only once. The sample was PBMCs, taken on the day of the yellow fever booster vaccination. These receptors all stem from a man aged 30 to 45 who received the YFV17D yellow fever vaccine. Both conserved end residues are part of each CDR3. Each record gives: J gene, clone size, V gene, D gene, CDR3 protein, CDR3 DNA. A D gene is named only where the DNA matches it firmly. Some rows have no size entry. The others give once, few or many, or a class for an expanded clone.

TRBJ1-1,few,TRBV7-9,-,CASSLAGHMTEAFF,TGTGCCAGCAGCTTAGCGGGACACATGACTGAAGCTTTCTTT
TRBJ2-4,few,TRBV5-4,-,CASSLAGYGTKNIQYF,TGTGCCAGCAGCTTGGCGGGTTACGGGACCAAAAACATTCAGTACTTC
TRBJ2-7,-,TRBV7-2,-,CASSLAALAEYEQYF,TGTGCCAGCAGCTTAGCGGCCCTAGCAGAGTACGAGCAGTACTTC
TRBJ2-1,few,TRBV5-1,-,CASSTMGEQFF,TGCGCCAGCAGCACCATGGGTGAGCAGTTCTTC
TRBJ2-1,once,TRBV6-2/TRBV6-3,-,CASVSGENEQFF,TGTGCCAGCGTGTCAGGCGAAAATGAGCAGTTCTTC
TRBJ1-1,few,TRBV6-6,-,CASSYSQAAEAFF,TGTGCCAGCAGTTACTCGCAAGCGGCGGAAGCTTTCTTT
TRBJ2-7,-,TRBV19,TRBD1,CASTGGPPYEQYF,TGTGCCAGTACAGGGGGCCCTCCCTACGAGCAGTACTTC
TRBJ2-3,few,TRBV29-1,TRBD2,CSGGLAGSTDTQYF,TGCAGCGGAGGATTAGCGGGATCCACAGATACGCAGTATTTT
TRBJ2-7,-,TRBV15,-,CATSIDRRGSYEQYF,TGTGCCACCAGCATCGACAGGAGGGGATCCTACGAGCAGTACTTC
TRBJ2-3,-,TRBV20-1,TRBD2,CSVYPRTSGRAFEDTQYF,TGCAGTGTCTATCCTAGGACTAGCGGGAGGGCCTTCGAGGATACGCAGTATTTT
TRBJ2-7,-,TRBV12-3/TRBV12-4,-,CASGGPYEQYF,TGTGCCAGCGGCGGTCCCTACGAGCAGTACTTC
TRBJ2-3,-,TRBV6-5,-,CASRTTERWVVGQYF,TGTGCCAGCAGGACGACAGAGCGCTGGGTTGTGGGGCAGTATTTT
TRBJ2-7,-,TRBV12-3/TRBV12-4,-,CASSFPSQGEQYF,TGTGCCAGCAGTTTCCCCAGCCAGGGCGAGCAGTACTTC
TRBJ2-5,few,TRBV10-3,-,CAISRSLQETQYF,TGTGCCATCTCACGGTCCCTCCAAGAGACCCAGTACTTC
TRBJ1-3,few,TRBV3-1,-,CASSQDTGRTGNTIYF,TGTGCCAGCAGCCAAGATACGGGAAGAACTGGAAACACCATATATTTT
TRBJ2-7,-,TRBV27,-,CASALRSLSGYEQYF,TGTGCCAGCGCTCTCCGGAGTCTAAGTGGATACGAGCAGTACTTC
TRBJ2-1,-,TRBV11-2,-,CASRGQGGSSEQFF,TGTGCCAGTAGAGGCCAGGGGGGTAGCAGTGAGCAGTTCTTC
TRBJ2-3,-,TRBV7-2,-,CASSLADGGTQYF,TGTGCCAGCAGCTTAGCCGATGGGGGTACGCAGTATTTT
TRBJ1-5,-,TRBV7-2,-,CASSLAERMPQHF,TGTGCCAGCAGCTTAGCCGAAAGAATGCCCCAGCATTTT
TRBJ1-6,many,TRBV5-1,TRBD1,CASSLGQGGNSPLHF,TGCGCCAGCAGCCTCGGACAGGGAGGGAATTCACCCCTCCACTTT
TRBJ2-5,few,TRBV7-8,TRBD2,CASSFQREGRGETQYF,TGTGCCAGCAGCTTCCAGCGGGAGGGCCGGGGGGAGACCCAGTACTTC
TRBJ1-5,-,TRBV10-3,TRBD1,CAISESAGGYSNQPQHF,TGTGCCATCAGTGAGTCGGCAGGGGGATATAGCAATCAGCCCCAGCATTTT
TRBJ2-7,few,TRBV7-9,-,CASSLIGPSSYEQYF,TGTGCCAGCAGCCTAATTGGGCCGAGCTCCTACGAGCAGTACTTC
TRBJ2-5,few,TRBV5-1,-,CASSLGGQAETQYF,TGCGCCAGCAGCTTGGGGGGACAAGCAGAGACCCAGTACTTC
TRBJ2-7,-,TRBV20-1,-,CSARAPLGEQYF,TGCAGTGCTAGGGCTCCCCTCGGCGAGCAGTACTTC
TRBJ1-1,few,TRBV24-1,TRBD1,CATRGGTGANTEAFF,TGTGCCACCCGGGGGGGGACAGGGGCCAACACTGAAGCTTTCTTT
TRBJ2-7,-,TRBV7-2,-,CASSWDLSEQYF,TGTGCCAGCAGCTGGGACTTGTCCGAGCAGTACTTC
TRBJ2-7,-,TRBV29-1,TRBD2,CSVKGGTGTSGYEQYF,TGCAGCGTGAAAGGGGGGACCGGGACTAGCGGCTACGAGCAGTACTTC
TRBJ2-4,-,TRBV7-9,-,CASSFSFQLAKNIQYF,TGTGCCAGCAGCTTCTCCTTCCAACTAGCCAAAAACATTCAGTACTTC
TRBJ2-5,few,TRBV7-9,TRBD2,CASSLLAGGSQETQYF,TGTGCCAGCAGCTTACTAGCGGGAGGATCCCAAGAGACCCAGTACTTC
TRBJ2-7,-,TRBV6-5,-,CASISGTRSYEQYF,TGTGCCAGCATTTCCGGGACACGCTCCTACGAGCAGTACTTC
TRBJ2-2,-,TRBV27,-,CASSPERPDTGELFF,TGTGCCAGCAGCCCCGAGAGACCTGACACCGGGGAGCTGTTTTTT
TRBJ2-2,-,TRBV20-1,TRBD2,CSARDPSGTGELFF,TGCAGTGCTAGAGATCCTAGCGGCACCGGGGAGCTGTTTTTT
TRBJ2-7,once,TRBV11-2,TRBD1,CASSNRDSPYELYF,TGTGCCAGCAGCAACCGGGACAGCCCCTACGAGCTGTACTTC
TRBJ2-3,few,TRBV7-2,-,CASSLPLSGLLTDTQYF,TGTGCCAGCAGCTTACCCTTAAGCGGGCTTCTCACAGATACGCAGTATTTT
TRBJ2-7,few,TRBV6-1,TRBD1,CASSVLGIGQGNYEQYF,TGTGCCAGCAGTGTGTTAGGAATCGGACAGGGGAACTACGAGCAGTACTTC
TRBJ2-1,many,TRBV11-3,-,CASSLGERNEQFF,TGTGCCAGCAGCTTAGGAGAAAGGAATGAGCAGTTCTTC
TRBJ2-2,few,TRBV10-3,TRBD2,CAIRGTSGTGELFF,TGTGCCATCAGGGGGACTAGCGGCACCGGGGAGCTGTTTTTT
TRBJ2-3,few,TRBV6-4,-,CASSEQIGGDTQYF,TGTGCCAGCAGTGAACAAATCGGGGGAGATACGCAGTATTTT
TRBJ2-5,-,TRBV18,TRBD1,CASSPPLLGQGAETQYF,TGTGCCAGCTCACCACCCCTCTTGGGACAGGGGGCGGAGACCCAGTACTTC
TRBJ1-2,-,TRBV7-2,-,CASSSFYGYTF,TGTGCCAGCAGCTCCTTCTATGGCTACACCTTC
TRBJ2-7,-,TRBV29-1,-,CSVEFGRYLSSYEQYF,TGCAGCGTTGAGTTCGGCAGATATCTTAGCTCCTACGAGCAGTACTTC
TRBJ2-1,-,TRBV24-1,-,CATRDTWDNEQFF,TGTGCCACCAGGGACACTTGGGACAATGAGCAGTTCTTC
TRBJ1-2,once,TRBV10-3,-,CAISESGGTPSTYGYTF,TGTGCCATCAGTGAGTCGGGTGGGACTCCTAGCACCTATGGCTACACCTTC
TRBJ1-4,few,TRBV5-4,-,CASSTEPTRGAEKLFF,TGTGCCAGCAGCACCGAACCGACACGGGGGGCCGAAAAACTGTTTTTT
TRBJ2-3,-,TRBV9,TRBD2,CASSALAGGPIDTQYF,TGTGCCAGCAGCGCCTTAGCGGGAGGGCCGATAGATACGCAGTATTTT
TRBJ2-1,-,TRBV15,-,CATSRVPFLVYEQFF,TGTGCCACCAGCAGAGTCCCCTTTCTTGTTTATGAGCAGTTCTTC
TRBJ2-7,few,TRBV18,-,CASSPKDRRLYEQYF,TGTGCCAGCTCACCAAAGGACAGACGATTGTACGAGCAGTACTTC
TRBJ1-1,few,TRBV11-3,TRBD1,CASSGFGTGNQKIEAFF,TGTGCCAGCAGCGGTTTCGGGACAGGGAACCAAAAGATCGAAGCTTTCTTT
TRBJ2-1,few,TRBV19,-,CASNPREGNNEQFF,TGTGCCAGTAACCCCCGGGAAGGGAATAATGAGCAGTTCTTC